These T cell receptor beta chains were read from a single sample in a study of blood T cell repertoires in COVID-19. Clones were sequenced by immunoSEQ multiplex PCR, and TCRdb holds only the in-frame ones, with some missing. The sample carries 110,000 to 150,000 clones, about 85% recorded once. The sample was peripheral blood. These receptors were collected from a woman aged 70 to 79 with COVID-19, enrolled during active disease. Both conserved end residues are part of each CDR3. The D gene is left open where the match is weak. The size entry is marked missing in some rows and otherwise reads once, few, many or a size class.

length	V	J	D	size	CDR3	DNA
14	TRBV2	TRBJ1-4	TRBD1	once	CASRPGQEGEKLFF	TGTGCCAGCAGACCGGGACAGGAAGGTGAAAAACTGTTTTTT
17	TRBV27	TRBJ1-1	.	.	CASSPRRAGSSNTEAFF	TGTGCCAGCAGTCCCCGTCGAGCCGGGTCCTCGAACACTGAAGCTTTCTTT
17	TRBV5-1	TRBJ2-1	.	.	CASSSARWERRRDEQFF	TGCGCCAGCAGCTCGGCCCGCTGGGAGCGGCGAAGGGATGAGCAGTTCTTC
15	TRBV6-4	TRBJ2-5	TRBD2	.	CASSEVAGVPSAQYF	TGTGCCAGCAGTGAAGTAGCGGGGGTGCCCAGCGCCCAGTACTTC
17	TRBV19	TRBJ2-7	TRBD1	.	CASSTRQGTVSPYEQYF	TGTGCCAGTAGTACCCGACAGGGAACTGTCAGTCCCTACGAGCAGTACTTC
14	TRBV19	TRBJ1-1	.	once	CASQPRGSNTEAFF	TGTGCCAGTCAACCGCGCGGGTCGAACACTGAAGCTTTCTTT
12	TRBV5-4	TRBJ2-1	.	few	CASSSRSGEQFF	TGTGCCAGCAGCTCCAGATCTGGTGAGCAGTTCTTC
22	TRBV19	TRBJ2-4	TRBD2	.	CASSAHLDFSGAVRLAKNIQYF	TGTGCCAGTAGTGCGCACCTTGACTTTAGCGGGGCAGTAAGACTAGCCAAAAACATTCAGTACTTC
13	TRBV2	TRBJ2-7	TRBD1	.	CASSLTGDYEQYF	TGTGCCAGCAGTCTAACAGGGGACTACGAGCAGTACTTC
19	TRBV21-1	TRBJ2-1	.	.	CASSKSPLAGGPPREEQFF	TGTGCCAGCAGCAAAAGCCCGCTAGCGGGGGGCCCCCCCCGGGAAGAGCAGTTCTTC
14	TRBV11-3	TRBJ1-3	.	.	CASSSDSRGNTIYF	TGTGCCAGCAGCTCGGACAGTAGAGGAAACACCATATATTTT
14	TRBV10-3	TRBJ2-7	.	.	CASQGKQTGYEQYF	TGTGCCTCACAGGGAAAGCAGACGGGCTACGAGCAGTACTTC
15	TRBV5-1	TRBJ2-5	.	.	CASSSMGEVKETQYF	TGCGCCAGCAGCTCGATGGGTGAGGTAAAAGAGACCCAGTACTTC
17	TRBV6-1	TRBJ2-1	TRBD1	.	CASSEIWGQGAIDEQFF	TGTGCCAGCAGTGAAATATGGGGACAGGGGGCAATTGATGAGCAGTTCTTC
14	TRBV27	TRBJ2-2	TRBD2	.	CASSLAGVGGELFF	TGTGCCAGCAGTTTAGCGGGGGTTGGGGGGGAGCTGTTTTTT
14	TRBV6-5	TRBJ2-7	TRBD1	.	CASSPTGGSYEQYF	TGTGCCAGCAGCCCGACAGGGGGCTCCTACGAGCAGTACTTC
16	TRBV20-1	TRBJ1-6	.	.	CSASSAQGRENSPLHF	TGCAGTGCTAGTTCTGCCCAGGGACGGGAGAATTCACCCCTCCACTTT
14	TRBV19	TRBJ1-5	.	.	CASSRERGGQPQHF	TGTGCCAGTAGTCGGGAAAGGGGAGGTCAGCCCCAGCATTTT
23	TRBV5-1	TRBJ2-6	.	.	CASSLEDLRWTRGAKAGANVLTF	TGCGCCAGCAGCTTGGAAGACTTGCGCTGGACCCGGGGGGCTAAGGCTGGGGCCAACGTCCTGACTTTC
14	TRBV30	TRBJ1-4	.	.	CAWRGDIPREKLFF	TGTGCCTGGCGAGGAGACATTCCCCGGGAAAAACTGTTTTTT
15	TRBV19	TRBJ2-6	.	.	CASSIAFSGANVLTF	TGTGCCAGTAGTATAGCGTTCTCTGGGGCCAACGTCCTGACTTTC
10	TRBV20-1	TRBJ1-2	.	.	CSASGGGYTF	TGCAGTGCCTCGGGTGGGGGCTACACCTTC
13	TRBV29-1	TRBJ1-4	TRBD1	few	CSVVRDRSEKLFF	TGCAGCGTTGTGCGGGACAGGAGTGAAAAACTGTTTTTT
17	TRBV4-1	TRBJ1-2	.	.	CASSQAYLRGGVDGYTF	TGCGCCAGCAGCCAAGCTTATCTACGGGGAGGGGTTGATGGCTACACCTTC
13	TRBV19	TRBJ1-2	.	.	CASSQVADYGYTF	TGTGCCAGTAGTCAGGTCGCAGACTATGGCTACACCTTC
15	TRBV4-1	TRBJ2-7	.	.	CASSPPSGGSYEQYF	TGCGCCAGCAGCCCACCATCCGGGGGTTCCTACGAGCAGTACTTC
13	TRBV4-1	TRBJ1-2	.	.	CASSQYIAGGYTF	TGCGCCAGCAGCCAATATATTGCGGGTGGCTACACCTTC
11	TRBV5-8	TRBJ2-6	.	.	CASGEANVLTF	TGTGCCAGTGGAGAGGCCAACGTCCTGACTTTC
13	TRBV12-3/TRBV12-4	TRBJ2-1	TRBD2	.	CASIPGGVNEQFF	TGTGCCAGCATCCCCGGGGGGGTCAATGAGCAGTTCTTC
14	TRBV6-5	TRBJ1-2	.	.	CASLPRGGNYGYTF	TGTGCCAGCCTTCCTCGGGGGGGGAACTATGGCTACACCTTC
15	TRBV6-6	TRBJ1-5	TRBD1	.	CASSYLGTEGQPQHF	TGTGCCAGCAGTTACCTAGGGACAGAGGGGCAGCCCCAGCATTTT
15	TRBV6-1	TRBJ1-2	.	once	CASSEAEGGGYGYTF	TGTGCCAGCAGTGAAGCGGAGGGCGGAGGCTATGGCTACACCTTC
14	TRBV6-5	TRBJ1-6	TRBD1	.	CASSLGTGFSPLHF	TGTGCCAGCAGCCTCGGGACAGGGTTTTCACCCCTCCACTTT
17	TRBV7-2	TRBJ2-3	.	.	CASSSNSIRSSTDTQYF	TGTGCCAGCAGCTCAAACTCGATCCGCTCTAGCACAGATACGCAGTATTTT
16	TRBV2	TRBJ2-4	TRBD2	few	CASSSSGALAKNIQYF	TGTGCCAGCAGTTCCAGCGGGGCCCTAGCCAAAAACATTCAGTACTTC
15	TRBV14	TRBJ1-2	.	.	CASSPRYGAGGGYTF	TGTGCCAGCAGCCCAAGATACGGTGCCGGGGGGGGCTACACCTTC
14	TRBV2	TRBJ2-1	TRBD1	few	CASNRDRGGNEQFF	TGTGCCAGCAATCGGGACAGGGGTGGGAATGAGCAGTTCTTC
14	TRBV4-1	TRBJ2-7	TRBD1	few	CASSQGTGGAEQYF	TGCGCCAGCAGCCAGGGGACAGGGGGCGCCGAGCAGTACTTC
15	TRBV6-6	TRBJ1-5	TRBD1	once	CASSPDRVGNQPQHF	TGTGCCAGCAGCCCAGACAGGGTCGGGAATCAGCCCCAGCATTTT